The text below deals with one T cell receptor (beta chain). The sample comes from a study of control samples from healthy donors and cancer patients. This CDR3 is built from 13 residues. V was shortened by 6 bases and J by 9 bases, with 18 bases between the two germline ends. The table came from immunoSEQ multiplex PCR; TCRdb's copy has only in-frame clones and leaves some out. The table lists about 130,000 clones, about 93% of them singletons. Sequenced sample: PBMCs. The sequence was obtained from a man aged 50 to 60 with head and neck cancer. The chain employs TRBV12-3 or TRBV12-4 and TRBJ2-7, with D perhaps assigned TRBD1 or TRBD2 (5 bases each). The DNA of the CDR3 is TGTGCCAGCAGGATGGGGGTAGAGGTTGGGCAGTACTTC. Amino acids: CASRMGVEVGQYF.